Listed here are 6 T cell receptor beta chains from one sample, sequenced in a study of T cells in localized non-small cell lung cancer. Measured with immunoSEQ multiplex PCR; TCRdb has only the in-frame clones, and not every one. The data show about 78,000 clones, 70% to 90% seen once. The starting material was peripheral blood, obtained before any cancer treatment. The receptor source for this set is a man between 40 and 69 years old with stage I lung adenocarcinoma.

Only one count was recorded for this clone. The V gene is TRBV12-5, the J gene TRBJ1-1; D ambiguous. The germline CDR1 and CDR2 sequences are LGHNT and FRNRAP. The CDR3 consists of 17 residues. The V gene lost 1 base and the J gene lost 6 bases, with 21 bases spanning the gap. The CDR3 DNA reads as TGTGCTAGTGGTTTGGCACAAGCAAAAGGTCCAAGGGCTGAAGCTTTCTTT. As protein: CASGLAQAKGPRAEAFF.

The CDR3 here is CASPKGGSHSLGNTIYF. DNA for the CDR3: TGTGCCAGCCCTAAGGGGGGATCCCACTCTCTGGGAAACACCATATATTTT. The rearrangement links TRBV27 to TRBJ1-3; possible D gene TRBD1, 6 bases. Trimming removed 8 bases at V and 4 bases at J, with 24 bases between. Germline CDR1 MNHEY, CDR2 SMNVEV (reference sequence). The CDR3 runs to 17 residues.

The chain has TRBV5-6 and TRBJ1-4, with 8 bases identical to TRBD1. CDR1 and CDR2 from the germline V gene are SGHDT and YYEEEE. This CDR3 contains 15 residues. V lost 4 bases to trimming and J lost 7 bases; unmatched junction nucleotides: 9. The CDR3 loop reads CASSLRTGSSEKLFF. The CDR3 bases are TGTGCCAGCAGCCTCCGGACAGGGTCGAGTGAAAAACTGTTTTTT.

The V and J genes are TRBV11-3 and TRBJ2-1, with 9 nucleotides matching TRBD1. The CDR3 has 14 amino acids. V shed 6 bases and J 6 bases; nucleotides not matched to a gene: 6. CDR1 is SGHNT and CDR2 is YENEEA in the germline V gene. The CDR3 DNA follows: TGTGCCAGCAGGGATTCGACAGGGGGCAATGAGCAGTTCTTC. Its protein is CASRDSTGGNEQFF.

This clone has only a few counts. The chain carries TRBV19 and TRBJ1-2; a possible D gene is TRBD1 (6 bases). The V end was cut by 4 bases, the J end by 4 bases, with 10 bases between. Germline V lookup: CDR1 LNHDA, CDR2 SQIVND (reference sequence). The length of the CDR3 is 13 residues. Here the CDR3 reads CASSTTGVYGYTF. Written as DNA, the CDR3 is TGTGCCAGTAGTACGACAGGAGTCTATGGCTACACCTTC.

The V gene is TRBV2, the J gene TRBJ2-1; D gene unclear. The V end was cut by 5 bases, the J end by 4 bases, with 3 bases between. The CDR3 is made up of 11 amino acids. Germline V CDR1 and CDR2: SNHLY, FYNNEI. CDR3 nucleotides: TGTGCCAGCAGTACGTACAATGAGCAGTTCTTC. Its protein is CASSTYNEQFF.